Each of the 9 T cell receptor beta chains below was sequenced from the same sample in a study of control samples from healthy donors and cancer patients. Clones were sequenced by immunoSEQ multiplex PCR, and TCRdb holds only the in-frame ones, with some missing. The sample includes 46,000 or so clones, 85% to 95% seen only once; the top ten take 0.8%. Specimen: PBMCs. These TCRs come from a man aged 25-40 years with colorectal cancer.

The V gene is TRBV3-1 (or the pseudogene TRBV3-2), the J gene TRBJ2-5, with D perhaps TRBD2 (6 bases). This CDR3 is 16 amino acids long. Deletions cut 0 bases from V and 4 bases from J, with 15 bases between. Germline V lookup: CDR1 LGHDT, CDR2 YNNKEL (reference sequence). CDR3 amino acids: CASSQDQPEGGETQYF. The CDR3 DNA reads TGTGCCAGCAGCCAAGATCAGCCGGAGGGAGGAGAGACCCAGTACTTC.

The rearrangement joins TRBV10-3 to TRBJ1-5; 11 bases are shared with TRBD1. The CDR3 is 14 amino acids. The ends lost 5 bases at V and 6 bases at J; junction bases unmatched: 3. Per germline, CDR1 ENHRY and CDR2 SYGVKD. CDR3 protein: CAISRTGGFQPQHF. The CDR3, as DNA: TGTGCCATCAGTAGGACAGGGGGCTTTCAGCCCCAGCATTTT.

This clone appeared once. The chain carries TRBV6-5 and TRBJ2-1; TRBD1 agrees at 11 bases. Germline V lookup: CDR1 MNHEY, CDR2 SVGAGI. The ends lost 11 bases at V and 0 bases at J; junction bases unmatched: 6. The CDR3 sequence is 15 residues long. This chain's CDR3 is CAGGTGGNSYNEQFF. The CDR3 DNA sequence: TGTGCCGGGGGGACAGGGGGTAACTCCTACAATGAGCAGTTCTTC.

The genes are TRBV6-1 and TRBJ2-1; a weak D match, TRBD1 (6 bases). Germline loops: CDR1 MNHNS, CDR2 SASEGT. The ends were cut back, 2 bases at V and 6 bases at J, with 14 bases in the middle. The CDR3 runs 15 residues. The CDR3 sequence is CASSEWTADPNEQFF. In DNA form, the CDR3 reads TGTGCCAGCAGTGAATGGACAGCTGACCCCAATGAGCAGTTCTTC.

The chain is built from TRBV10-3 and TRBJ2-7; D may correspond to TRBD1 or TRBD2 (5 bases each). This CDR3 region has 15 residues. V gave up 7 bases and J gave up 1 base, with 17 bases separating them. CDR1 and CDR2 from the germline V gene are ENHRY and SYGVKD. CDR3 amino acids: CAIKDEGMGSYEQYF. The CDR3, as DNA: TGTGCCATCAAGGATGAGGGGATGGGGTCCTACGAGCAGTACTTC.

This sequence joins TRBV15 and TRBJ2-1; the D gene could be TRBD1 or TRBD2 (5 bases each). Germline V lookup: CDR1 LNHNV, CDR2 YYDKDF (reference sequence). V lost 4 bases and J lost 10, with 17 bases in between. The CDR3 extends over 14 amino acids. Here the CDR3 reads CATSNPVGEGEQFF. In nucleotides, the CDR3 is TGTGCCACCAGCAACCCGGTGGGGGAAGGGGAGCAGTTCTTC.

The chain uses TRBV7-2 and TRBJ2-6; no clear D gene. Germline V gene lookup returns CDR1 SGHTA and CDR2 FQGNSA. The V end was cut by 2 bases, the J end by 4 bases, with 9 bases between. The length of the CDR3 is 15 residues. The chain's CDR3 is CASSLRVAGANVLTF. The CDR3 nucleotides are TGTGCCAGCAGCTTACGGGTTGCCGGGGCCAACGTCCTGACTTTC.

The chain couples TRBV6-6 to TRBJ1-4; TRBD1 matches at 9 bases. J lost 6 bases, V lost 5 bases, and 4 bases had no gene match. This CDR3 contains 14 residues. CDR1 MNHNY and CDR2 SVGAGI come from the germline V gene (reference sequence). As DNA, the CDR3 is TGTGCCAGCAGTCCCAGGGACAGGGATGAAAAACTGTTTTTT. Its translation: CASSPRDRDEKLFF.

This clone was counted a few times. The V gene is TRBV10-1, the J gene TRBJ2-2, with D possibly being TRBD2 (6 bases). The germline gives CDR1 WNHNN, CDR2 SYGVQD (reference sequence). The CDR3 is made up of 14 amino acids. The germline V and J ends were trimmed by 4 bases and 3 bases, with 9 bases remaining between them. CDR3 region: CASSVGGDTGELFF. The CDR3 nucleotides are TGCGCCAGCAGTGTCGGGGGAGACACCGGGGAGCTGTTTTTT.